The entry that follows covers one T cell receptor beta chain sequence. This sample is part of a study of blood T cell repertoires in COVID-19. Data came from immunoSEQ multiplex PCR; TCRdb stores just in-frame clones and leaves some out. The sample lists 86,000 or so clones; 65% to 85% were seen once. This clonotype was sampled from a man in his 70s with acute or convalescent COVID-19. Sequences were obtained from peripheral blood.

The CDR3 sequence: CASSQDASLAATNEKLFF. Here the CDR3 DNA reads TGTGCCAGCAGCCAAGACGCGTCTTTAGCAGCAACTAATGAAAAACTGTTTTTT. The chain employs TRBV3-1 (or the pseudogene TRBV3-2) and TRBJ1-4; D gene unclear. CDR1 and CDR2 from the germline V gene are LGHDT and YNNKEL (reference sequence). CDR3 size: 18 residues. V lost 0 bases, J lost 0 bases, and 14 bases lay in between.